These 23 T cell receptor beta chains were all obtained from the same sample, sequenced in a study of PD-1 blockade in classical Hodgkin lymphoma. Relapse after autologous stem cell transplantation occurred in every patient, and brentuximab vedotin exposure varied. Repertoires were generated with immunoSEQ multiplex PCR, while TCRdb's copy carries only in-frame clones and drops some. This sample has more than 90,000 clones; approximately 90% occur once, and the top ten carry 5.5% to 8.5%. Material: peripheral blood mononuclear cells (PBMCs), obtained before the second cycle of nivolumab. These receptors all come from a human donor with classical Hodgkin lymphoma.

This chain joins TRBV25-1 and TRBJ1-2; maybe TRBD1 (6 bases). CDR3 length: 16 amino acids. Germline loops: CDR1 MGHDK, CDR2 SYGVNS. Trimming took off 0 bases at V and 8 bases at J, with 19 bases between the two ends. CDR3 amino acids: CASSEYKGEPLGGYTF. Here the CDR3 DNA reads TGTGCCAGCAGTGAATATAAGGGGGAACCACTGGGGGGCTACACCTTC.

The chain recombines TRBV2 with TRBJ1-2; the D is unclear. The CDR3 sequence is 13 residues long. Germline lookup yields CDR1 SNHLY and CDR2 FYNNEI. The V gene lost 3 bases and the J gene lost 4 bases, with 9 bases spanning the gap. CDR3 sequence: CASSDARTYGYTF. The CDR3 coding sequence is TGTGCCAGCAGTGACGCCAGGACCTATGGCTACACCTTC.

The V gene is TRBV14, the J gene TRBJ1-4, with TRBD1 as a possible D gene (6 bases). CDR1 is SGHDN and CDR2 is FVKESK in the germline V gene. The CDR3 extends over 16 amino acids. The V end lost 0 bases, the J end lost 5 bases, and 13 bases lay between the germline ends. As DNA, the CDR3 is TGTGCCAGCAGCCAAGATTTCCAGGGGCCCAATGAAAAACTGTTTTTT. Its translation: CASSQDFQGPNEKLFF.

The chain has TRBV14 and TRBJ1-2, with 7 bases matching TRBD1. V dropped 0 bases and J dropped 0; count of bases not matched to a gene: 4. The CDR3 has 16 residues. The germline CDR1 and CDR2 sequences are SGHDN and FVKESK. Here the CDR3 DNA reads TGTGCCAGCAGCCAAGACGTGGGGACAGCTAACTATGGCTACACCTTC. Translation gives CASSQDVGTANYGYTF.

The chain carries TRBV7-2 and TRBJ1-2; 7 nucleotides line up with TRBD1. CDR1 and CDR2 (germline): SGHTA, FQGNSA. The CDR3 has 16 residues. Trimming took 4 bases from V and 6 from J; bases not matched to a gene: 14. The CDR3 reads CASSSSSQGILHGYTF. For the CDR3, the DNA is TGTGCCAGCAGCTCCTCTTCACAGGGGATCCTCCATGGCTACACCTTC. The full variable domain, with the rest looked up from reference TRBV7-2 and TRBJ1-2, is GAGVSQSPSNKVTEKGKDVELRCDPISGHTALYWYRQSLGQGLEFLIYFQGNSAPDKSGLPSDRFSAERTGGSVSTLTIQRTQQEDSAVYLCASSSSSQGILHGYTFGSGTRLTVV.

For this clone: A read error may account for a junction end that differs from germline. For the CDR3, the DNA is TGTGCCAGCAGCCGAAGGACAGGGAGACCCTATAATGAGCAGTTCTTC. This translates into CASSRRTGRPYNEQFF. V is TRBV7-8 and J is TRBJ2-1; 8 nucleotides agree with TRBD1. There are 16 residues in the CDR3. Per germline, CDR1 SGHVS and CDR2 FQNEAQ.

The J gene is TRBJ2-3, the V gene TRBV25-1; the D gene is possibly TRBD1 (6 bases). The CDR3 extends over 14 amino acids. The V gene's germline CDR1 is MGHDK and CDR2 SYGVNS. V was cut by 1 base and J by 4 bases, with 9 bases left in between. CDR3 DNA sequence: TGTGCCAGCAGTGAATTTCAGGGGCCAGATACGCAGTATTTT. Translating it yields CASSEFQGPDTQYF.

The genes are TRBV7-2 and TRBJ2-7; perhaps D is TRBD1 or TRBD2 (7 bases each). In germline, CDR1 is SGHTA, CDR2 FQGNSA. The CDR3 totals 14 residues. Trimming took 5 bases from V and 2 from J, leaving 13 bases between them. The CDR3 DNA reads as TGTGCCAGCAGCCCAGGGGGGGGACCCTACGAGCAGTACTTC. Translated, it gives CASSPGGGPYEQYF.

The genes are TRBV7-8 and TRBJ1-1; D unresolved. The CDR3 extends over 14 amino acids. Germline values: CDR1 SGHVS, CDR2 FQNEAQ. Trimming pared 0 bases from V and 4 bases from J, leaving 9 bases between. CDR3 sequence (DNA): TGTGCCAGCAGCTTAGCCCCGGACTTCACTGAAGCTTTCTTT. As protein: CASSLAPDFTEAFF.

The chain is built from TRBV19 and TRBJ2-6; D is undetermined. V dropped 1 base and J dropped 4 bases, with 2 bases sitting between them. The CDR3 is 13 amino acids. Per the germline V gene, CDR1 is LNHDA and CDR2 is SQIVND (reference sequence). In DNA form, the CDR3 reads TGTGCCAGTAGTATAGGGGGGGCCAACGTCCTGACTTTC. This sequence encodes CASSIGGANVLTF.

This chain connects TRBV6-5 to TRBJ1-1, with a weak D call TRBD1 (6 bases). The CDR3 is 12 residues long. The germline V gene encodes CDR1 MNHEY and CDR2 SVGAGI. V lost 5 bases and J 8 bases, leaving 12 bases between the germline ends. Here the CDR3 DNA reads TGTGCCAGCAGTCGAGGGGGGGAAGAAGCTTTCTTT. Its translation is CASSRGGEEAFF.

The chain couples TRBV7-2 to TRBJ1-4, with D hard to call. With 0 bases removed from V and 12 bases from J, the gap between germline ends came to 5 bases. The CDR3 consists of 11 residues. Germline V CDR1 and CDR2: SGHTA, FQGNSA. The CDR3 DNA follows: TGTGCCAGCAGCTTAGCACACCAACTGTTTTTT. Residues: CASSLAHQLFF. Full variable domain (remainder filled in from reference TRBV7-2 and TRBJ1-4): GAGVSQSPSNKVTEKGKDVELRCDPISGHTALYWYRQSLGQGLEFLIYFQGNSAPDKSGLPSDRFSAERTGGSVSTLTIQRTQQEDSAVYLCASSLAHQLFFGSGTQLSVL.

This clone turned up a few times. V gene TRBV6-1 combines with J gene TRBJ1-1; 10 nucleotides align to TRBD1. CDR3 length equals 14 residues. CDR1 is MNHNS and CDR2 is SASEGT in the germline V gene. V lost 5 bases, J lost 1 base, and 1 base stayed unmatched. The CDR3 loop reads CASSWTGGNTEAFF. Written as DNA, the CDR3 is TGTGCCAGCAGTTGGACAGGGGGGAACACTGAAGCTTTCTTT.

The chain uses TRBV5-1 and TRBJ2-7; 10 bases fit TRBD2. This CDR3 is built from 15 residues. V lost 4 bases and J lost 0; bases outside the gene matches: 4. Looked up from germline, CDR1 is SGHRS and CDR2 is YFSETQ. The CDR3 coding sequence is TGCGCCAGCAGCCCACGGACTAGCGGCTCCTACGAGCAGTACTTC. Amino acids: CASSPRTSGSYEQYF.

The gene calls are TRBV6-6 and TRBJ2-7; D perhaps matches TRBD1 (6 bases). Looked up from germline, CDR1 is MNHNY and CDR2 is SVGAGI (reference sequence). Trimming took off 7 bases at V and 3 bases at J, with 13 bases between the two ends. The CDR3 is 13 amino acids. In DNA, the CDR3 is TGTGCCAGCATACCGACAGGCGACTACGAGCAGTACTTC. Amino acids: CASIPTGDYEQYF.

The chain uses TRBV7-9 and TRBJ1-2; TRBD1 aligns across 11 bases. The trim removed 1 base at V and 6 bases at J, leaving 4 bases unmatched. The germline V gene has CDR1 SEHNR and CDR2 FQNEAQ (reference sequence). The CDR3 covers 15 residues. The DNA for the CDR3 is TGTGCCAGCAGCTTAGGGACAGGGGGCTTGGATGGCTACACCTTC. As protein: CASSLGTGGLDGYTF.

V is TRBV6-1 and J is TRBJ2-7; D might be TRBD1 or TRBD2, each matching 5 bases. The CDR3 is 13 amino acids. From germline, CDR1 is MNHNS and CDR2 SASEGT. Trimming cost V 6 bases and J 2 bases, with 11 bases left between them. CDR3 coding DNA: TGTGCCAGCAGCGGGGACGGACCCTACGAGCAGTACTTC. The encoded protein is CASSGDGPYEQYF.

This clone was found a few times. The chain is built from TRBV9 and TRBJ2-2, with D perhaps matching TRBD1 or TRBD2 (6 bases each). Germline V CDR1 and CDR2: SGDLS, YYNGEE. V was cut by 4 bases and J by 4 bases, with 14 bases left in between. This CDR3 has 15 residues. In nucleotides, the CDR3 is TGTGCCAGCAGCCCAACGGGGGCCCTCACCGGGGAGCTGTTTTTT. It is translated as CASSPTGALTGELFF.

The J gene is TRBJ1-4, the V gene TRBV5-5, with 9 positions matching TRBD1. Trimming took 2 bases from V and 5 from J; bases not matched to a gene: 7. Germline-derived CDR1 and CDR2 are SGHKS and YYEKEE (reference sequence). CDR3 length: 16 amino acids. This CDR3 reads CASSFFSTGGNEKLFF. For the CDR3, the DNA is TGTGCCAGCAGCTTCTTTTCGACAGGGGGGAATGAAAAACTGTTTTTT.

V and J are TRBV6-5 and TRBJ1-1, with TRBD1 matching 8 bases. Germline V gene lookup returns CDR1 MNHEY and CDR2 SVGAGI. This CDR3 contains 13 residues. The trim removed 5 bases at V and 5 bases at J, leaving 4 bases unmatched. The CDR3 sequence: CASSRQGNTEAFF. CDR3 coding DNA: TGTGCCAGCAGTAGACAGGGGAATACTGAAGCTTTCTTT.

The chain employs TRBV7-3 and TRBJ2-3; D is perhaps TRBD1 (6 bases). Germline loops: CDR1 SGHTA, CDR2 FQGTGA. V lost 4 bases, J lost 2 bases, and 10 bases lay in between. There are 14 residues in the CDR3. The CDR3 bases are TGTGCCAGCAGCTCAGGGGTCCCCACAGATACGCAGTATTTT. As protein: CASSSGVPTDTQYF.

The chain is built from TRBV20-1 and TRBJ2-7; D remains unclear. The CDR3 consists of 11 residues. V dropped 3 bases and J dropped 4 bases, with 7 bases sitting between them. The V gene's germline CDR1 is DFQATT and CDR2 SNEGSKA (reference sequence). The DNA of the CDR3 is TGCAGTGCTAGGGAGCAATACGAGCAGTACTTC. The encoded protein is CSAREQYEQYF.

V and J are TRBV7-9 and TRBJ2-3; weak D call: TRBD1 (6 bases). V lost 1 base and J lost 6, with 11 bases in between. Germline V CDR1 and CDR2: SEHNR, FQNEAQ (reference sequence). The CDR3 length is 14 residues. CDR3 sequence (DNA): TGTGCCAGCAGCTTAGTAGGGGGATGGGATACGCAGTATTTT. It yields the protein CASSLVGGWDTQYF.